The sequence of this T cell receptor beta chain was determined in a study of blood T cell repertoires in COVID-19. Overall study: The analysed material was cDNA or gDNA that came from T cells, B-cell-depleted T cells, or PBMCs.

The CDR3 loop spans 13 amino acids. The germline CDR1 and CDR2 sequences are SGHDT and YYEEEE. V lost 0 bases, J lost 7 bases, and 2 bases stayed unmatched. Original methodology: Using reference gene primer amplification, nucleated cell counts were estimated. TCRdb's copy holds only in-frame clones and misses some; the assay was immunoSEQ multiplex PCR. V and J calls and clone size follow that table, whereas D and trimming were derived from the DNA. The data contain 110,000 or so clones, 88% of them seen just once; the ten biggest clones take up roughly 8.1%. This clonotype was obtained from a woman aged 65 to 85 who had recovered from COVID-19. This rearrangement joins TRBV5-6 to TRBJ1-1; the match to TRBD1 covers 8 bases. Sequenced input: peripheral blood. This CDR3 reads CASSLGQGLEAFF. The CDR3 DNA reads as TGTGCCAGCAGCTTGGGACAGGGGCTTGAAGCTTTCTTT. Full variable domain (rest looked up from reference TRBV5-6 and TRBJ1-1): DAGVTQSPTHLIKTRGQQVTLRCSPKSGHDTVSWYQQALGQGPQFIFQYYEEEERQRGNFPDRFSGHQFPNYSSELNVNALLLGDSALYLCASSLGQGLEAFFGQGTRLTVV.